The 22 T cell receptor beta chains given below trace back to one sample, sequenced in a study of regulatory T cells in long-lasting Graves disease (dated by TCRdb to about 2021). Preparation of the library involved multiplex PCR. The instrument given in TCRdb is Illumina HiSeq 4000. TCR beta libraries were built with iRepertoire HTBI primers and Arm-PCR amplification of CDR3 regions. TCRdb itself trimmed the public reads at Q25 with fastp, ran MiXCR and retained productive beta chains. For every CDR3 protein sequence, its rows merge into one entry that carries the most common genes and DNA. Within this sample are approximately 400,000 distinct CDR3 sequences, with 12% of them counted one time only. The leading ten clones occupy approximately 20% of the sample. The time point label for this specimen denotes: newly diagnosed GD, antithyroid drugs for less than 3 months. RNA was extracted from PBMCs in TRIzol for both TCR sequencing and RNA sequencing.

These data also formed part of another study, on T cells in Graves' hyperthyroidism and ophthalmopathy.

Sequencing used peripheral blood mononuclear cells (PBMCs), obtained at new diagnosis, from a patient treated with antithyroid drugs. The receptors originated from a young woman with Graves disease. Donor details come from another sample of the same person, matched by shared clones.

This clonotype has at least ten counts. This chain joins TRBV28 and TRBJ1-1; D uncertain. The CDR3 has 14 residues. Looked up from germline, CDR1 is MDHEN and CDR2 is SYDVKM. V lost 5 bases and J lost 3, with 13 bases in between. CDR3 loop: CASSAPGYDTEAFF. DNA for the CDR3: TGTGCCAGCAGTGCGCCCGGGTACGACACTGAAGCTTTCTTT.

This clonotype was observed a handful of times. The chain couples TRBV20-1 to TRBJ2-1; D is undetermined. CDR1 and CDR2 (germline): DFQATT, SNEGSKA (reference sequence). V gave up 6 bases and J gave up 9 bases, with 15 bases separating them. The length of the CDR3 is 12 residues. The CDR3 spells CSATPRMGEQFF. CDR3 DNA: TGCAGTGCAACCCCTAGGATGGGTGAGCAGTTCTTC.

In this sample, this clonotype turned up many times. The genes are TRBV5-1 and TRBJ2-7; a weak D match, TRBD2 (7 bases). The CDR3 is 15 residues long. Germline CDR1 is SGHRS and CDR2 is YFSETQ. Trimming pared 1 base from V and 6 bases from J, leaving 17 bases between. CDR3 coding DNA: TGCGCCAGCAGCTTGAGGTCCGGGGGGCAGGCCGAGCAGTACTTC. Translating gives CASSLRSGGQAEQYF.

This clonotype showed up just a few times. V and J are TRBV10-3 and TRBJ2-1; TRBD2 agrees at 9 bases. V gave up 5 bases and J gave up 2 bases; unmatched junction bases: 7. The germline V gene has CDR1 ENHRY and CDR2 SYGVKD. The CDR3 is 16 residues long. The CDR3 spells CAISPNSGGTYNEQFF. The CDR3 nucleotides are TGTGCCATCAGTCCCAATAGCGGGGGAACCTACAATGAGCAGTTCTTC.

This clonotype was seen many times. This sequence joins TRBV7-3 and TRBJ2-2; D not certain. The CDR3 has 14 amino acids. The V and J ends lost 0 bases and 6 bases respectively, with 8 bases between them. Germline V gives CDR1 SGHTA, CDR2 FQGTGA. For the CDR3, the DNA is TGTGCCAGCAGCTTAACACATCTTGCCGGGGAGCTGTTTTTT. Amino acid sequence: CASSLTHLAGELFF.

The genes are TRBV28 and TRBJ2-2; 12 nucleotides agree with TRBD2. Germline V lookup: CDR1 MDHEN, CDR2 SYDVKM. V was clipped by 4 bases and J by 7 bases; unmatched bases: 13. CDR3 length equals 18 residues. CDR3: CASSSPYTSGRNGGELFF. CDR3 sequence (DNA): TGTGCCAGCAGTTCTCCATATACTAGCGGGAGGAATGGCGGGGAGCTGTTTTTT.

This clonotype was counted at least ten times. The chain uses TRBV28 and TRBJ1-1; 7 bases fit TRBD1. In germline, CDR1 is MDHEN, CDR2 SYDVKM. The CDR3 extends over 15 amino acids. The junction had 13 bases not matched to a gene; V was cut back by 11 bases and J by 1 base. CDR3 loop: CAGQAPGGQNTEAFF. The CDR3 DNA follows: TGTGCCGGACAGGCCCCCGGGGGGCAGAACACTGAAGCTTTCTTT.

About this clonotype itself: A read error may be the cause here, since a much bigger clone is one base away. V is TRBV5-5 and J is TRBJ2-5, with D possibly being TRBD1 (6 bases). The germline V and J ends were trimmed by 1 base and 1 base, with 14 bases remaining between them. Germline V gene lookup returns CDR1 SGHKS and CDR2 YYEKEE (reference sequence). This CDR3 is built from 16 residues. The CDR3 reads CASSLPPLGAQETQYF. CDR3 in DNA: TGTGCCAGCAGCTTGCCCCCTTTGGGGGCCCAAGAGACCCAGTACTTC.

This clonotype was counted at least ten times. This CDR3 is CASSEVGGGVKNTEAFF. DNA of the CDR3: TGTGCCAGCAGTGAAGTTGGAGGGGGTGTAAAGAACACTGAAGCTTTCTTT. The rearrangement links TRBV2 to TRBJ1-1; perhaps TRBD1 as D (6 bases). The CDR3 loop spans 17 amino acids. V was trimmed by 1 base and J by 1 base, leaving 16 bases between them. Per germline, CDR1 SNHLY and CDR2 FYNNEI.

This clonotype was recorded at least ten times. The chain carries TRBV7-2 and TRBJ1-5; perhaps TRBD1 as D (6 bases). V was cut by 4 bases and J by 3 bases, with 13 bases left in between. Germline lookup yields CDR1 SGHTA and CDR2 FQGNSA. This CDR3 comprises 15 residues. CDR3 sequence (DNA): TGTGCCAGCAGCTACCAACAGGGAAACAATCAGCCCCAGCATTTT. It codes for CASSYQQGNNQPQHF.

The sample holds one count of this clonotype. Sequence at one end of the junction differs from germline and may be a read error. The chain combines TRBV19 with TRBJ1-1; possibly TRBD1 for D (6 bases). Germline V gives CDR1 LNHDA, CDR2 SQIVND (reference sequence). The CDR3 sequence is 15 residues long. The CDR3 spells CTSSIGRGENTEAFF. The CDR3 coding sequence is TGTACCAGTAGTATAGGTAGGGGGGAAAACACTGAAGCTTTCTTT.

The V call is TRBV20-1, the J call TRBJ1-5; TRBD1 agrees at 7 bases. Germline trimming cut 3 bases from V and 6 bases from J; bases unmatched to any gene: 5. This CDR3 spans 13 amino acids. Germline lookup yields CDR1 DFQATT and CDR2 SNEGSKA (reference sequence). DNA of the CDR3: TGCAGTGCTAGGACAGGGCTGGTTCAGCCCCAGCATTTT. It translates to CSARTGLVQPQHF.

This chain uses TRBV29-1 with TRBJ2-1; TRBD2 aligns across 7 bases. With 4 bases clipped from V and 7 bases from J, the junction kept 7 bases outside the gene matches. Germline-derived CDR1 and CDR2 are SQVTM and ANQGSEA. The CDR3 is 13 residues long. CDR3 sequence: CSVVGSGDNEQFF. As DNA, the CDR3 is TGCAGCGTTGTTGGAAGCGGGGATAATGAGCAGTTCTTC.

The sample holds many counts of this clonotype. The genes are TRBV4-1 and TRBJ1-1; D is possibly TRBD1 (6 bases). The V and J ends lost 1 base and 5 bases respectively, with 23 bases between them. The CDR3 length is 18 residues. The germline gives CDR1 MGHRA, CDR2 YSYEKL. The CDR3 reads CASSQVVFTGRSRTEAFF. CDR3 DNA: TGCGCCAGCAGCCAAGTTGTATTTACAGGGAGAAGTCGAACTGAAGCTTTCTTT.

With regard to this clonotype: A much larger clone is a single base away; this may be a read error. The chain combines TRBV13 with TRBJ2-4, with 8 bases that match TRBD2. The CDR3 is 16 residues long. Germline values: CDR1 PRHDT, CDR2 FYEKMQ (reference sequence). The CDR3 sequence is CASSLPGLGAKNILYF. CDR3 DNA sequence: TGTGCCAGCAGCTTGCCGGGACTAGGGGCCAAAAACATTCTGTACTTC.

This clonotype came up many times. V and J are TRBV28 and TRBJ2-7, with D unresolved. Germline CDR1 reads MDHEN; CDR2 reads SYDVKM. Trimming shortened V by 3 bases and J by 2 bases, and 14 bases separated the two germline ends. The CDR3 totals 15 residues. DNA for the CDR3: TGTGCCAGCAGTTTGGGCCCAGGATTTCCCTACGAGCAGTACTTC. Protein: CASSLGPGFPYEQYF.

This clonotype has at least ten counts. The V gene is TRBV12-3 or TRBV12-4, the J gene TRBJ1-2; no clear D gene. The CDR3 extends over 14 amino acids. Deletions cut 1 base from V and 3 bases from J, with 9 bases between. The CDR3 reads CASSLGRMDYGYTF. The CDR3 nucleotides read TGTGCCAGCAGTTTAGGCAGGATGGACTATGGCTACACCTTC.

The chain has TRBV4-2 and TRBJ2-5, with 10 bases that match TRBD2. The V segment lost 3 bases and the J segment 5 bases; nucleotides outside the gene matches: 3. CDR3 size: 14 residues. The germline gives CDR1 LGHNA, CDR2 YNFKEQ. The DNA of the CDR3 is TGTGCCAGCAGCCAGGGACTAGCGACGGAGACCCAGTACTTC. Its translation: CASSQGLATETQYF.

This chain connects TRBV7-2 to TRBJ2-6; unclear D gene. Trimming cost V 0 bases and J 2 bases, with 14 bases left between them. This CDR3 has 18 amino acids. In germline, CDR1 is SGHTA, CDR2 FQGNSA. The CDR3 nucleotides are TGTGCCAGCAGCTTAGCGTACAATCTCTTAGCTGGGGCCAACGTCCTGACTTTC. It yields the protein CASSLAYNLLAGANVLTF.

In its sample, this clonotype was seen a few times. The CDR3 DNA reads TGTGCCAGCAGCGGGAGCTCTGGAAACACCATATATTTT. Translation: CASSGSSGNTIYF. The V gene is TRBV9, the J gene TRBJ1-3; D not resolved. The germline V and J ends were trimmed by 3 bases and 0 bases, with 4 bases remaining between them. The CDR3 loop spans 13 amino acids. The germline V gene has CDR1 SGDLS and CDR2 YYNGEE.

V and J are TRBV19 and TRBJ2-1, with 12 nucleotides matching TRBD2. This CDR3 is built from 15 residues. The germline CDR1 and CDR2 sequences are LNHDA and SQIVND (reference sequence). V lost 3 bases and J lost 9; bases outside the gene matches: 6. For the CDR3, the DNA is TGTGCCAGTAGTATTCTAGCGGGAGGGCCAGGTGAGCAGTTCTTC. Residues: CASSILAGGPGEQFF.

This clonotype was seen only once. The genes are TRBV7-2 and TRBJ1-1; TRBD1 matches at 8 bases. The CDR3 runs 15 residues. Per germline, CDR1 SGHTA and CDR2 FQGNSA. The V gene end was trimmed by 6 bases and the J gene end by 4 bases; junction bases not matched to a gene: 10. The CDR3 spells CASRRPGGDGTEAFF. The CDR3 DNA reads as TGTGCCAGCAGAAGACCAGGGGGCGATGGCACTGAAGCTTTCTTT.